This T cell receptor (beta chain) was identified during a study of cytomegalovirus exposure and HLA in healthy donors. About the research overall: Within the Caucasian-associated ancestry cluster were approximately 77% of the roughly 400 genotyped donors.

Whole-study results and caveats: Segments of the TCR beta V type were, in most cases, productive about 87% or about 30% of the time in an earlier analysis.

Both 60 Vbeta primers and 13 Jbeta primers went into the PCR. Sequenced by immunoSEQ multiplex PCR; TCRdb stores in-frame clones only, minus some. The table includes roughly 190,000 clones, 79% detected once. Every donor was a healthy person donating bone marrow. This clone was counted only a few times. Its target is not known. CDR3 size: 15 residues. Per the germline V gene, CDR1 is SGHTA and CDR2 is FQGNSA. V trimming: 0 bases; J trimming: 3 bases; junction bases outside the gene matches: 0. This sequence joins TRBV7-2 and TRBJ2-2, with 8 bases fitting TRBD2. The TCR sequence derives from a girl under 18 in good health and CMV-seropositive. Sequenced input: PBMCs. In DNA form, the CDR3 reads TGTGCCAGCAGCTTAGCCGGGGGGGACACCGGGGAGCTGTTTTTT. It is translated as CASSLAGGDTGELFF.